The table lists the clone carrying this T cell receptor (beta chain) with many counts. Its antigen is undetermined. The read gets to within 3 residues of the CDR3 end, and the germline J gene fills in the rest. Germline V gene lookup returns CDR1 GTSNPN and CDR2 SVGIG (reference sequence). The CDR3 is 13 amino acids. Trimming shortened V by 8 bases and J by 4 bases, and 18 bases separated the two germline ends. The data derive from a study of T cell clonality in common variable immunodeficiency. Study-level points and caveats: CVID subjects showed higher TCRbeta clonality than healthy controls. Compared with controls, CVID subjects had fewer shared TCRbeta clones.

TCRdb keeps only in-frame clones here, not all; method: immunoSEQ multiplex PCR. This set yields roughly 48,000 clones and no singletons; the top ten hold approximately 3.6%. The J gene is TRBJ2-7, the V gene TRBV30; perhaps TRBD1 as D (6 bases). The receptor's source is a person aged 18-69 years in good health. The sample taken for sequencing was peripheral blood mononuclear cells. CDR3 region: CATTVGTLYEQYF. CDR3 bases read: TGTGCCACGACTGTGGGGACACTATACGAG.